This TCR beta chain was found in a study of blood T cell repertoires in COVID-19. Study context: Acute and convalescent COVID-19 specimens originated in the United States, Italy and Spain. The cDNA or gDNA used as material had been derived from T cells, B-cell-depleted T cells, or PBMCs.

The CDR3 length is 16 residues. The V and J ends lost 1 base and 0 bases, in that order; junction bases with no gene match: 0. The germline gives CDR1 SGHNT, CDR2 YENEEA. Authors' analysis steps: Estimates of nucleated cell counts were drawn from the amplification of reference gene primers. Data came from immunoSEQ multiplex PCR; TCRdb stores just in-frame clones and leaves some out. The V and J calls and the clone size are those of that table, but D and trimming were determined from the DNA. The sample has under 200,000 clones; more than 75% are singletons. The origin of this receptor is a man aged 35-49 years with active or convalescent COVID-19. Sequenced sample: peripheral blood. The rearrangement uses TRBV11-3 and TRBJ2-5; 12 bases agree with TRBD2. CDR3 in DNA: TGTGCCAGCAGCTTAGGACTAGCGGGAGACCAAGAGACCCAGTACTTC. The encoded protein is CASSLGLAGDQETQYF.